The rows below give T cell receptor beta chains drawn from one sample of a study of molecular identifiers for immune sequencing clone quantification. Via MiXCR, TCRdb re-called the PCR reads, giving one row per CDR3 protein. The sample consists of 60,000 to 70,000 distinct CDR3 sequences, under 20% of them appearing once. The specimen sequenced was naive CD8+ T cells from blood, with Jurkat cell RNA spiked in. The receptors here all came from a human donor in good health. Some libraries in this study had Jurkat cell RNA spiked in. Each CDR3 is given with its conserved first and last residue. D genes are given only for firm matches. Where a row states a size, it is once, few, many or the class of an expanded clone; other rows omit it.

d_call,v_call,clone_size,j_call,cdr3_aa,cdr3_nt
TRBD2,TRBV29-1,.,TRBJ2-1,CSGAGVGVRNEQFF,TGCAGCGGGGCGGGGGTAGGGGTTAGGAATGAGCAGTTCTTC
.,TRBV2,few,TRBJ2-5,CASSEARGAGETQYF,TGTGCCAGCAGTGAAGCGCGGGGAGCTGGGGAGACCCAGTACTTC
.,TRBV27,many,TRBJ1-6,CASSLNPNSPLHF,TGTGCCAGCAGTTTAAATCCTAATTCACCCCTCCACTTT
TRBD2,TRBV7-9,few,TRBJ2-1,CASSPEGTSGRSFGDDEQFF,TGTGCCAGCAGCCCGGAAGGGACTAGCGGGAGGAGTTTCGGCGATGATGAGCAGTTCTTC
.,TRBV20-1,many,TRBJ2-1,CSARDWGAKIPYNEQFF,TGCAGTGCTAGAGATTGGGGAGCGAAAATCCCCTACAATGAGCAGTTCTTC
TRBD2,TRBV20-1,few,TRBJ2-3,CRGSSGSFRTDTQYF,TGCAGGGGGTCTAGCGGGAGTTTCCGCACAGATACGCAGTATTTT
.,TRBV29-1,few,TRBJ2-1,CSVKTGRNNEQFF,TGCAGCGTTAAAACAGGTCGTAACAATGAGCAGTTCTTC
TRBD2,TRBV5-4,many,TRBJ2-3,CASSFGEGTQYF,TGTGCCAGCAGCTTTGGGGAGGGTACGCAGTATTTT
TRBD2,TRBV4-1,many,TRBJ2-5,CASSPGLAQETQYF,TGCGCCAGCAGCCCGGGACTAGCGCAAGAGACCCAGTACTTC
.,TRBV4-1,many,TRBJ1-1,CASSQDLRGFEAFF,TGCGCCAGCAGCCAAGATCTAAGAGGTTTTGAAGCTTTCTTT
TRBD2,TRBV24-1,many,TRBJ2-2,CATGGLAENTGELFF,TGTGCCACCGGGGGACTAGCCGAGAACACCGGGGAGCTGTTTTTT
TRBD2,TRBV7-6,.,TRBJ2-7,CASSLEGGSGYNEQYF,TGTGCCAGCAGCCTGGAAGGCGGGAGCGGGTACAATGAGCAGTACTTC
.,TRBV7-9,many,TRBJ1-5,CASSLGGLRGQPQHF,TGTGCCAGCAGCTTAGGGGGGCTAAGGGGTCAGCCCCAGCATTTT
.,TRBV9,many,TRBJ1-1,CASSGRRNTEAFF,TGTGCCAGCAGCGGACGACGGAACACTGAAGCTTTCTTT
.,TRBV12-3/TRBV12-4,once,TRBJ1-4,CASSLSVGGADEKLFF,TGTGCCAGCAGTCTCTCGGTGGGGGGGGCGGATGAAAAACTGTTTTTT
TRBD2,TRBV4-2,many,TRBJ2-7,CASSLESGVSYEQYF,TGTGCCAGCAGCCTCGAGAGCGGGGTGTCCTACGAGCAGTACTTC
TRBD1,TRBV29-1,few,TRBJ1-2,CSVAPGGGQGLANYGYTF,TGCAGCGTGGCGCCCGGCGGGGGACAGGGGCTCGCTAACTATGGCTACACCTTC
TRBD2,TRBV7-6,many,TRBJ2-5,CASSSRAGGRQETQYF,TGTGCCAGCAGCTCCAGGGCGGGGGGAAGGCAAGAGACCCAGTACTTC
TRBD2,TRBV4-1,.,TRBJ2-7,CASSQDRGGYYEQYF,TGCGCCAGCAGCCAAGATCGGGGGGGGTACTACGAGCAGTACTTC
.,TRBV28,many,TRBJ1-3,CASSLSWTNSGNTIYF,TGTGCCAGCAGTTTATCCTGGACAAACTCTGGAAACACCATATATTTT
TRBD2,TRBV6-5,many,TRBJ2-3,CASSWTSATDTQYF,TGTGCCAGCAGTTGGACTAGCGCAACAGATACGCAGTATTTT
TRBD2,TRBV2,many,TRBJ2-2,CASSEARLALRTGELFF,TGTGCCAGCAGTGAAGCCCGACTAGCACTACGGACCGGGGAGCTGTTTTTT
.,TRBV4-1,many,TRBJ2-5,CASSQLADLQETQYF,TGCGCCAGCAGCCAGTTAGCAGACCTTCAAGAGACCCAGTACTTC
.,TRBV6-2/TRBV6-3,many,TRBJ1-2,CASSTPVGGVNGYTF,TGTGCCAGCAGTACTCCCGTGGGGGGCGTCAATGGCTACACCTTC
TRBD1,TRBV4-1,.,TRBJ2-2,CASSPPGQGIGNTGELFF,TGCGCCAGCAGCCCGCCCGGACAGGGGATCGGGAACACCGGGGAGCTGTTTTTT
.,TRBV12-3/TRBV12-4,.,TRBJ1-4,CASSLGENEKLFF,TGTGCCAGCAGTTTGGGGGAGAATGAAAAACTGTTTTTT
.,TRBV20-1,many,TRBJ2-7,CSTGPSPLSEQYF,TGCTCAACCGGGCCCTCACCCTTAAGCGAGCAGTACTTC
.,TRBV20-1,few,TRBJ2-2,CSARDIETRGTGELFF,TGCAGTGCTAGAGATATCGAGACTAGAGGCACCGGGGAGCTGTTTTTT
.,TRBV6-5,many,TRBJ1-1,CASSTYTEAFF,TGTGCCAGCAGTACATACACTGAAGCTTTCTTT
TRBD1,TRBV7-9,many,TRBJ1-5,CASSSGQGIQPQHF,TGTGCCAGCAGCTCCGGACAGGGGATTCAGCCCCAGCATTTT
.,TRBV27,many,TRBJ2-7,CASSLSSGYEQYF,TGTGCCAGCAGTTTATCGTCCGGGTACGAGCAGTACTTC